One sample yielded the 11 T cell receptor beta chains listed below, sequenced in a study of cytomegalovirus exposure and HLA in healthy donors. The PCR ran on 60 Vbeta and 13 Jbeta primers. The method was immunoSEQ multiplex PCR; TCRdb's version includes in-frame clones alone and lacks a portion of them. Of under 100,000 clones listed, 78% are singletons. The specimen sequenced was PBMCs. These receptors all stem from a man aged 18 to 35 in good health and CMV-seropositive.

J is TRBJ2-3 and V is TRBV29-1, with TRBD2 matching 9 bases. This CDR3 has 16 residues. Germline values: CDR1 SQVTM, CDR2 ANQGSEA. J was trimmed by 3 bases and V by 7 bases; bases with no gene match: 14. The CDR3 region is CSAEGPTSGGTDTQYF. The CDR3 coding sequence is TGCAGCGCTGAGGGCCCGACTAGCGGTGGTACAGATACGCAGTATTTT.

This clone was observed a handful of times. The genes are TRBV10-3 and TRBJ1-2; 8 bases line up with TRBD1. This CDR3 has 16 residues. Germline V lookup: CDR1 ENHRY, CDR2 SYGVKD. V shed 4 bases, J shed 6 bases, and the junction held 13 bases outside the gene matches. CDR3 loop: CAISGVDRGGSDGYTF. The CDR3 DNA is TGTGCCATCAGTGGGGTAGACAGGGGAGGCTCCGATGGCTACACCTTC.

The chain is built from TRBV7-9 and TRBJ1-2, with D maybe TRBD1 (5 bases). Trimming took off 5 bases at V and 12 bases at J, with 22 bases between the two ends. Germline-derived CDR1 and CDR2 are SEHNR and FQNEAQ (reference sequence). CDR3 length: 14 residues. As DNA, the CDR3 is TGTGCCAGCAGCACAAACGAGTACAGGAAAGAAAACACCTTC. Amino acid sequence: CASSTNEYRKENTF.

In regard to this clone: One junction end disagrees with the germline gene, perhaps due to a read error. The genes are TRBV7-7 and TRBJ2-5, with 8 bases lining up with TRBD1. The CDR3 contains 13 residues. Germline-derived CDR1 and CDR2 are SSHAT and FNYEAQ (reference sequence). The CDR3 DNA is TGTGCTAGCACCCCGACAGGGGAAGAGACCCAGTACTTC. Protein: CASTPTGEETQYF.

J is TRBJ2-2 and V is TRBV4-1; D gene unclear. Germline V gene sequence: CDR1 MGHRA, CDR2 YSYEKL. The germline V and J ends were trimmed by 2 bases and 5 bases, with 12 bases remaining between them. The CDR3 is 15 amino acids. Here the CDR3 reads CASSQSSSATGELFF. The CDR3, as DNA: TGCGCCAGCAGCCAATCCTCCTCAGCGACCGGGGAGCTGTTTTTT.

V is TRBV7-3 and J is TRBJ1-1, with D perhaps TRBD1 (6 bases). The CDR3 runs to 13 residues. The V gene lost 2 bases and the J gene lost 10 bases, with 14 bases spanning the gap. CDR1 SGHTA and CDR2 FQGTGA come from the germline V gene. This CDR3 reads CASSLLLGRGAFF. The CDR3 bases are TGTGCCAGCAGCTTATTGTTGGGCAGGGGAGCTTTCTTT.

V is TRBV6-5 and J is TRBJ1-5, with unresolved D. Germline values: CDR1 MNHEY, CDR2 SVGAGI. CDR3 length: 12 residues. Trimming took 6 bases from V and 0 from J, leaving 3 bases between them. This chain's CDR3 is CASRSSNQPQHF. For the CDR3, the DNA is TGTGCCAGCAGGAGTAGCAATCAGCCCCAGCATTTT.

The chain uses TRBV19 and TRBJ1-5, with D unclear. The CDR3 is 14 amino acids. CDR1 LNHDA and CDR2 SQIVND come from the germline V gene (reference sequence). Between the trimmed V and J ends, which lost 10 bases and 5 bases, there was a span of 18 bases. The CDR3 DNA reads TGTGCCACCAGCTTCCGGGTCCGGGATCAGCCCCAGCATTTT. It specifies CATSFRVRDQPQHF.

V is TRBV2 and J is TRBJ2-2; 11 bases are shared with TRBD2. The CDR3 sequence is 17 residues long. Germline CDR1 reads SNHLY; CDR2 reads FYNNEI. Trimming took 4 bases from V and 6 from J; bases not matched to a gene: 10. The CDR3 DNA sequence: TGTGCCAGCAGTGCAATATGGGTAGCGGGAGGGCCCGGGGAGCTGTTTTTT. Translating it yields CASSAIWVAGGPGELFF.

This chain links TRBV28 with TRBJ1-2; D remains ambiguous. CDR3 size: 14 residues. Trimming pared 6 bases from V and 8 bases from J, leaving 19 bases between. Germline CDR1 and CDR2: MDHEN and SYDVKM. The chain's CDR3 is CASSLPRHLGGYTF. CDR3 DNA: TGTGCCAGCAGCCTACCCAGACACCTTGGCGGCTACACCTTC.

The chain is built from TRBV2 and TRBJ1-2, with TRBD1 matching 7 bases. CDR1 and CDR2 (germline): SNHLY, FYNNEI. The V and J ends lost 7 bases and 5 bases, in that order; junction bases with no gene match: 22. This CDR3 is built from 18 residues. The CDR3 nucleotides read TGTGCCAGCACCGAGACCGGGACAGTCGAATTCCTAGTATATGGCTACACCTTC. It encodes CASTETGTVEFLVYGYTF.